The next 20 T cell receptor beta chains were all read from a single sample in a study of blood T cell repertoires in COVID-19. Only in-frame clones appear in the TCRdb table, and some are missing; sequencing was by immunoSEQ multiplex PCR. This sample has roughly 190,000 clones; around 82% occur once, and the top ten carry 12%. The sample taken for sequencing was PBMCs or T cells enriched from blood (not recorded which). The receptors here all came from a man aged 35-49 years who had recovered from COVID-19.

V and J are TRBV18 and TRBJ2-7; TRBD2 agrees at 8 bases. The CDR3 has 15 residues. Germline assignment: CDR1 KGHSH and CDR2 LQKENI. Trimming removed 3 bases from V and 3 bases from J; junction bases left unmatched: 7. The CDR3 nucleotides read TGTGCCAGCTCACCGGAAGCGGGAGTTAACTACGAGCAGTACTTC. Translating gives CASSPEAGVNYEQYF.

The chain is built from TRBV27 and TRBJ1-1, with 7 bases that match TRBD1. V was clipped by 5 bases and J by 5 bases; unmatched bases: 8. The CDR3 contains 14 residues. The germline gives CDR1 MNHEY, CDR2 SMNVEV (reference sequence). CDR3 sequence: CASSPHRGGTEAFF. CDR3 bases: TGTGCCAGCAGTCCCCACAGGGGAGGTACTGAAGCTTTCTTT.

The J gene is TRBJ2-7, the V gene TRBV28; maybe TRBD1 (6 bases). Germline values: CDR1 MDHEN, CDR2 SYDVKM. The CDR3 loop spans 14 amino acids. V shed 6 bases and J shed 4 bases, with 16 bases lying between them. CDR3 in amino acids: CASRQVGGVYEQYF. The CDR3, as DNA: TGTGCCAGCAGGCAAGTAGGGGGAGTATACGAGCAGTACTTC.

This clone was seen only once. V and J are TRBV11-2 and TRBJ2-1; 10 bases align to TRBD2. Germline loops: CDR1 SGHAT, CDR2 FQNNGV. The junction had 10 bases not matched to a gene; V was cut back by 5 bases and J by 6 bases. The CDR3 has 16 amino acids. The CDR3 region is CASSPRRSGRANEQFF. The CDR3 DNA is TGTGCCAGCAGCCCGCGCCGCAGCGGGAGGGCCAATGAGCAGTTCTTC.

CDR3 residues: CASSRRDTQYF. The CDR3 region has the DNA TGTGCCAGCAGCCGTCGAGATACGCAGTATTTT. The rearrangement uses TRBV28 and TRBJ2-3; no clear D. Per the germline V gene, CDR1 is MDHEN and CDR2 is SYDVKM. The CDR3 has 11 amino acids. Trimming removed 6 bases from V and 5 bases from J, with 6 bases in between.

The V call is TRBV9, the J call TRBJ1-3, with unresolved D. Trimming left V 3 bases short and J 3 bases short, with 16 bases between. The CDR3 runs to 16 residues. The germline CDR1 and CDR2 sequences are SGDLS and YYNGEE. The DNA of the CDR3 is TGTGCCAGCAGCGCGGGTCTCCTAGTCGGTGGAAACACCATATATTTT. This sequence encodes CASSAGLLVGGNTIYF.

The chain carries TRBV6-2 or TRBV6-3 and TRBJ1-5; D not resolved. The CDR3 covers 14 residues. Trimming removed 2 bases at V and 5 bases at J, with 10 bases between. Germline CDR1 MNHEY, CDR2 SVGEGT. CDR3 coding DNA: TGTGCCAGCAGTTACCGCGGTCCTGATCAGCCCCAGCATTTT. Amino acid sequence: CASSYRGPDQPQHF.

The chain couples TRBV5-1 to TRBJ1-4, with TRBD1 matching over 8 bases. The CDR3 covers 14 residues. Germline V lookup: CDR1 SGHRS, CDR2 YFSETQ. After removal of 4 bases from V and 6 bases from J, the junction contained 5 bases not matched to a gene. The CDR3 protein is CASSRTGYDEKLFF. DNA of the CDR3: TGCGCCAGCAGCCGGACAGGGTATGATGAAAAACTGTTTTTT.

The CDR3 DNA is TGTGCCAGCAGCTCCTACCAGGGACAGCCTGGAAACACCATATATTTT. It codes for CASSSYQGQPGNTIYF. V and J are TRBV7-8 and TRBJ1-3; 7 nucleotides agree with TRBD1. V trimming: 4 bases; J trimming: 2 bases; junction bases outside the gene matches: 8. The CDR3 spans 16 residues. CDR1 is SGHVS, CDR2 FQNEAQ, per germline.

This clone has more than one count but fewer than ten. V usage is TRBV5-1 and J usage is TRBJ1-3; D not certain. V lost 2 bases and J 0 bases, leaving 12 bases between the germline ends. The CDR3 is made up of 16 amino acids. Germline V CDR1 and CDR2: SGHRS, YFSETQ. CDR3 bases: TGCGCCAGCAGCTTAAAAGAAGGGAGCTCTGGAAACACCATATATTTT. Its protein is CASSLKEGSSGNTIYF.

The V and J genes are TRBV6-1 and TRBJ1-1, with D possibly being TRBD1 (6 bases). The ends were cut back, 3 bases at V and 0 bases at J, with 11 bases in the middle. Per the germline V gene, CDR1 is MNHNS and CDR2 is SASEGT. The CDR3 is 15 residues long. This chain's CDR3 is CASSDQTGLNTEAFF. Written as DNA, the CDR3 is TGTGCCAGCAGTGACCAAACAGGGTTGAACACTGAAGCTTTCTTT.

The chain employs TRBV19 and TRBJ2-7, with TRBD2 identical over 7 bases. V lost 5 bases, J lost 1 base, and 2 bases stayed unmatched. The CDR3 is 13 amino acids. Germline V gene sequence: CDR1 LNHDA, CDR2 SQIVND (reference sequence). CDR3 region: CASSPGGSYEQYV. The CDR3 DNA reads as TGTGCCAGTAGTCCCGGGGGGTCCTACGAGCAGTACGTC.

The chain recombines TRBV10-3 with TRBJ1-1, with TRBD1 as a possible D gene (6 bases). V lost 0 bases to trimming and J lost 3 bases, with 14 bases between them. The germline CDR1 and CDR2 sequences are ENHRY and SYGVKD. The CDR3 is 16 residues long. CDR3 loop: CAISESGGGAYTEAFF. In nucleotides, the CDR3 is TGTGCCATCAGTGAGTCGGGTGGGGGGGCCTACACTGAAGCTTTCTTT.

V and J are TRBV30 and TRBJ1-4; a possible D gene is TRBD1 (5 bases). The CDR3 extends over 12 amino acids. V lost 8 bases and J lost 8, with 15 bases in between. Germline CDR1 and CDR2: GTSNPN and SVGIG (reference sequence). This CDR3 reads CAQGRVSEKLFF. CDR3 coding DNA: TGTGCCCAGGGTAGGGTGTCGGAAAAACTGTTTTTT.

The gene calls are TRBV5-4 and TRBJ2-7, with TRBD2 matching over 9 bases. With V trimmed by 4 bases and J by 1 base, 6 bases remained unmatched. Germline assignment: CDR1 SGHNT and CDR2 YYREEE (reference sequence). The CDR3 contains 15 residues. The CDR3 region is CASSGASGISYEQYF. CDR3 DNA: TGTGCCAGCAGCGGAGCTAGCGGGATTTCCTACGAGCAGTACTTC. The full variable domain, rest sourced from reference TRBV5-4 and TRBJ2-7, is ETGVTQSPTHLIKTRGQQVTLRCSSQSGHNTVSWYQQALGQGPQFIFQYYREEENGRGNFPPRFSGLQFPNYSSELNVNALELDDSALYLCASSGASGISYEQYFGPGTRLTVT.

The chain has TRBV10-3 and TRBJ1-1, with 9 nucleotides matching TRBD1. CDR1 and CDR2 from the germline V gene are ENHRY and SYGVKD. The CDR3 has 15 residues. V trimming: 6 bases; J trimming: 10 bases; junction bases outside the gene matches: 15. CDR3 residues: CAIRNPGQGVGGAFF. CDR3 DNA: TGTGCCATCAGGAATCCGGGACAGGGCGTCGGGGGAGCTTTCTTT.

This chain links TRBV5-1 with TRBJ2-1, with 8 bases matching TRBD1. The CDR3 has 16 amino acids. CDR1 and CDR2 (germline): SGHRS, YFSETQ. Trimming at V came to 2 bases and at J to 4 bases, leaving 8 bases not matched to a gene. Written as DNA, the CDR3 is TGCGCCAGCAGCTTCACCGGACAGGGCCGTTACAATGAGCAGTTCTTC. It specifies CASSFTGQGRYNEQFF.

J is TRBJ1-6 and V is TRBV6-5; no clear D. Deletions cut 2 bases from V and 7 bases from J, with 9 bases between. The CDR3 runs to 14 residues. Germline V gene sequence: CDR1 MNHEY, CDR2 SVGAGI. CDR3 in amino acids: CASSYTRSNSPLHF. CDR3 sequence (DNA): TGTGCCAGCAGTTACACTCGATCCAATTCACCCCTCCACTTT.

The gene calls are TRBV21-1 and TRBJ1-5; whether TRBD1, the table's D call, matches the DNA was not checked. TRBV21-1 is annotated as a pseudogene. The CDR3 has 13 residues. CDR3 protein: CASSRQGNQPQHF. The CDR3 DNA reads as TGTGCCAGCAGCAGACAGGGGAATCAGCCCCAGCATTTT.

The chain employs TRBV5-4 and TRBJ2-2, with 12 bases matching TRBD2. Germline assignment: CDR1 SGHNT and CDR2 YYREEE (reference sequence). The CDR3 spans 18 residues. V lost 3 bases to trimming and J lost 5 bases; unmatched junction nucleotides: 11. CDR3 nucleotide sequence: TGTGCCAGCAGCTCCCTTAAGCTAGCGGGAGGGCTTACCGGGGAGCTGTTTTTT. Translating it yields CASSSLKLAGGLTGELFF.